These 31 T cell receptor beta chains share one sample of origin, sequenced in a study of early T cells in non-severe SARS-CoV-2 infection. From the 5' RACE reads, TCRdb called clonotypes with MiXCR, one entry per CDR3 protein. Of tens of thousands of distinct CDR3 sequences in the sample, roughly 10% were seen once. This material consisted of whole blood, taken at baseline. The receptors derive from an adult who was a healthcare worker with PCR-confirmed SARS-CoV-2 infection or an uninfected control (not recorded which).

This clonotype was detected a few times. The rearrangement joins TRBV29-1 to TRBJ1-1; tentative D call: TRBD1 (5 bases). CDR3 length equals 13 residues. CDR1 and CDR2 (germline): SQVTM, ANQGSEA. Trimming removed 4 bases at V and 6 bases at J, with 15 bases between. CDR3 in DNA: TGCAGCGTTGCCCCCTTAGGGGTAGCTGAAGCTTTCTTT. Translation gives CSVAPLGVAEAFF.

The chain uses TRBV7-9 and TRBJ2-5, with D possibly being TRBD2 (6 bases). The CDR3 totals 15 residues. V lost 5 bases to trimming and J lost 1 base, with 14 bases between them. Germline loops: CDR1 SEHNR, CDR2 FQNEAQ (reference sequence). CDR3 DNA: TGTGCCAGCAGCCTATTGGGGACTCCCCAAGAGACCCAGTACTTC. Amino acids: CASSLLGTPQETQYF. The full variable domain, its missing parts supplied by reference TRBV7-9 and TRBJ2-5, is DTGVSQNPRHKITKRGQNVTFRCDPISEHNRLYWYRQTLGQGPEFLTYFQNEAQLEKSRLLSDRFSAERPKGSFSTLEIQRTEQGDSAMYLCASSLLGTPQETQYFGPGTRLLVL.

This clonotype occurred many times. The chain uses TRBV5-8 and TRBJ1-1; no clear D gene. This CDR3 contains 13 residues. Trimming cost V 0 bases and J 3 bases, with 6 bases left between them. Germline lookup yields CDR1 SGHTS and CDR2 YDEGEE. CDR3 nucleotides: TGTGCCAGCAGCTTGGTGGCGTACACTGAAGCTTTCTTT. Residues: CASSLVAYTEAFF.

This chain joins TRBV7-8 and TRBJ1-3; 8 bases are a match to TRBD1. Trimming took 5 bases from V and 0 from J; bases not matched to a gene: 6. The CDR3 contains 16 residues. In germline, CDR1 is SGHVS, CDR2 FQNEAQ. The CDR3 loop reads CASSRMDRASGNTIYF. CDR3 DNA sequence: TGTGCCAGCAGCCGGATGGACAGGGCCTCTGGAAACACCATATATTTT.

The J gene is TRBJ2-1, the V gene TRBV25-1; D is possibly TRBD1 or TRBD2 (5 bases each). Per germline, CDR1 MGHDK and CDR2 SYGVNS. The CDR3 contains 12 residues. The V gene lost 6 bases and the J gene lost 7 bases, with 10 bases spanning the gap. CDR3 coding DNA: TGTGCCAGCAGCGGGTGGGGGAATGAGCAGTTCTTC. As protein: CASSGWGNEQFF.

This clonotype came up many times. V is TRBV7-6 and J is TRBJ1-1, with D tentatively TRBD1 (6 bases). Trimming cost V 0 bases and J 1 base, with 12 bases left between them. CDR3 length: 16 residues. Germline CDR1 SGHVS, CDR2 FNYEAQ. CDR3 sequence: CASSLAAGARNTEAFF. In DNA form, the CDR3 reads TGTGCCAGCAGCTTAGCAGCGGGGGCGCGGAACACTGAAGCTTTCTTT.

The chain combines TRBV6-5 with TRBJ1-1, with TRBD1 matching 7 bases. V was pared by 0 bases and J by 5 bases, with 3 bases of the junction left unmatched. The CDR3 sequence is 14 residues long. Germline V lookup: CDR1 MNHEY, CDR2 SVGAGI. DNA for the CDR3: TGTGCCAGCAGTTACTCGAGGGGGCGGACTGAAGCTTTCTTT. Translated: CASSYSRGRTEAFF.

There are many counts of this clonotype. The chain carries TRBV10-2 and TRBJ1-1, with D uncertain. V was trimmed by 6 bases and J by 0 bases, leaving 5 bases between them. Germline V gene data show CDR1 as WSHSY and CDR2 as SAAADI. The CDR3 is made up of 12 amino acids. CDR3 region: CASRLMNTEAFF. In DNA, the CDR3 is TGCGCCAGCAGGCTCATGAACACTGAAGCTTTCTTT.

There are many counts of this clonotype. V usage is TRBV20-1 and J usage is TRBJ2-3; no definite D call. Germline lookup yields CDR1 DFQATT and CDR2 SNEGSKA (reference sequence). The V and J ends lost 8 bases and 3 bases respectively, with 9 bases between them. The CDR3 extends over 11 amino acids. Here the CDR3 reads CSFLRTDTQYF. In DNA form, the CDR3 reads TGCAGTTTTCTACGGACAGATACGCAGTATTTT.

The chain joins TRBV3-1 to TRBJ2-5; D remains ambiguous. This CDR3 contains 12 residues. Germline loops: CDR1 LGHDT, CDR2 YNNKEL (reference sequence). V was cut by 0 bases and J by 4 bases, with 3 bases left in between. Here the CDR3 DNA reads TGTGCCAGCAGCCAAGACAGAGAGACCCAGTACTTC. Translated: CASSQDRETQYF.

A few counts support this clonotype. Compared with germline, one end of the junction differs, possibly owing to a read error. For the CDR3, the DNA is TGTGCCAGCAGGGGTAGCAACAACGGGGAGCTGTTTTTT. Amino acids: CASRGSNNGELFF. The chain employs TRBV9 and TRBJ2-2; D is undetermined. The germline CDR1 and CDR2 sequences are SGDLS and YYNGEE. This CDR3 spans 13 amino acids.

This clonotype was detected ten times or more. The chain carries TRBV18 and TRBJ2-1; TRBD1 aligns across 7 bases. Germline trimming cut 5 bases from V and 0 bases from J; bases unmatched to any gene: 1. Looked up from germline, CDR1 is KGHSH and CDR2 is LQKENI. This CDR3 has 14 amino acids. Written as DNA, the CDR3 is TGTGCCAGCTCAGACAGGGCCTCCTACAATGAGCAGTTCTTC. Translating gives CASSDRASYNEQFF.

The sample holds one count of this clonotype. The chain employs TRBV5-1 and TRBJ1-2; D ambiguous. Trimming took 8 bases from V and 0 from J, leaving 17 bases between them. CDR1 and CDR2 from the germline V gene are SGHRS and YFSETQ. The CDR3 sequence is 15 residues long. The CDR3 bases are TGCGCCAGGCGACCATTAGGTTTAGCTAACTATGGCTACACCTTC. Its translation: CARRPLGLANYGYTF. The full variable domain, completed using reference TRBV5-1 and TRBJ1-2, is KAGVTQTPRYLIKTRGQQVTLSCSPISGHRSVSWYQQTPGQGLQFLFEYFSETQRNKGNFPGRFSGRQFSNSRSEMNVSTLELGDSALYLCARRPLGLANYGYTFGSGTRLTVV.

In its sample, this clonotype was seen many times. The chain links TRBV27 to TRBJ1-4; TRBD1 matches at 11 bases. Germline lookup yields CDR1 MNHEY and CDR2 SMNVEV (reference sequence). This CDR3 has 15 amino acids. The trim removed 5 bases at V and 7 bases at J, leaving 6 bases unmatched. The CDR3 loop reads CASSRADRGREKLFF. The CDR3 region has the DNA TGTGCCAGCAGTCGGGCGGACAGGGGGCGTGAAAAACTGTTTTTT.

This chain links TRBV12-3 or TRBV12-4 with TRBJ2-7; D is undetermined. This CDR3 has 14 residues. Trimming shortened V by 0 bases and J by 3 bases, and 9 bases separated the two germline ends. The CDR3 region has the DNA TGTGCCAGCAGTTTAGCAGCCATTCGCTACGAGCAGTACTTC. Translation gives CASSLAAIRYEQYF.

This sequence joins TRBV20-1 and TRBJ2-7; no definite D call. CDR1 and CDR2 from the germline V gene are DFQATT and SNEGSKA (reference sequence). Trimming took off 3 bases at V and 2 bases at J, with 8 bases between the two ends. This CDR3 spans 12 amino acids. CDR3 sequence reads: CSARAVPYEQYF. The CDR3, as DNA: TGCAGTGCTAGGGCCGTCCCCTACGAGCAGTACTTC.

This clonotype was observed many times. The V call is TRBV10-3, the J call TRBJ1-1; 8 bases line up with TRBD1. CDR1 ENHRY and CDR2 SYGVKD come from the germline V gene. The CDR3 sequence is 13 residues long. The J segment lost 3 bases and the V segment lost 7 bases, leaving 4 bases of the junction unmatched. The CDR3 DNA follows: TGTGCCATCACCCCGGACAGGGACACTGAAGCTTTCTTT. Its translation: CAITPDRDTEAFF.

Of note for this clonotype: A much larger clone sits a single nucleotide away, making a read error possible. In DNA, the CDR3 is TGTGCCAGCAGCATGTACCTGACTAGCGGGAGTGCAGATACGCAGTATTTT. Translating it yields CASSMYLTSGSADTQYF. The rearrangement joins TRBV9 to TRBJ2-3; 12 bases line up with TRBD2. The CDR3 is 17 amino acids. Germline V gene data show CDR1 as SGDLS and CDR2 as YYNGEE. V dropped 4 bases and J dropped 4; count of bases not matched to a gene: 10.

This clonotype occurred many times. The chain employs TRBV18 and TRBJ2-5; 10 bases are a match to TRBD2. After removal of 1 base from V and 2 bases from J, the junction contained 7 bases not matched to a gene. Germline CDR1 KGHSH, CDR2 LQKENI. This CDR3 is built from 17 residues. CDR3 sequence (DNA): TGTGCCAGCTCACCACTGGACGGGACTAGCGAACAAGAGACCCAGTACTTC. As protein: CASSPLDGTSEQETQYF.

This chain connects TRBV30 to TRBJ1-6; maybe TRBD1 (5 bases). The CDR3 is 11 residues long. Germline lookup yields CDR1 GTSNPN and CDR2 SVGIG (reference sequence). The V and J ends lost 6 bases and 8 bases respectively, with 8 bases between them. The CDR3 sequence: CACRADSPLHF. The DNA of the CDR3 is TGTGCCTGCAGGGCTGATTCACCCCTCCACTTT. The complete variable domain, with remaining parts taken from reference TRBV30 and TRBJ1-6, reads SQTIHQWPATLVQPVGSPLSLECTVEGTSNPNLYWYRQAAGRGLQLLFYSVGIGQISSEVPQNLSASRPQDRQFILSSKKLLLSDSGFYLCACRADSPLHFGNGTRLTVT.

The chain links TRBV11-2 to TRBJ2-7; a weak D match, TRBD2 (6 bases). Germline CDR1 is SGHAT and CDR2 is FQNNGV. The CDR3 contains 16 residues. Between the trimmed V and J ends, which lost 6 bases and 3 bases, there was a span of 21 bases. The CDR3 spells CASSLQPGRGIYEQYF. CDR3 bases: TGTGCCAGCAGTTTACAACCGGGACGGGGGATCTACGAGCAGTACTTC.

This clonotype was detected a few times. V and J are TRBV11-2 and TRBJ1-4; D remains unclear. Germline V gene lookup returns CDR1 SGHAT and CDR2 FQNNGV. Trimming removed 2 bases from V and 8 bases from J, with 3 bases in between. The CDR3 is 11 amino acids. CDR3 DNA sequence: TGTGCCAGCAGCTTACAGGAAAAACTGTTTTTT. It encodes CASSLQEKLFF.

The chain employs TRBV27 and TRBJ1-5; D might be TRBD1 (6 bases). This CDR3 contains 15 residues. Between the trimmed V and J ends, which lost 6 bases and 0 bases, there was a span of 12 bases. Germline V gene sequence: CDR1 MNHEY, CDR2 SMNVEV (reference sequence). CDR3 amino acids: CASREDSYSNQPQHF. The CDR3 coding sequence is TGTGCCAGCAGGGAGGACAGCTATAGCAATCAGCCCCAGCATTTT.

This clonotype has a handful of counts. This chain uses TRBV7-3 with TRBJ2-7; D is possibly TRBD2 (5 bases). CDR3 length equals 13 residues. Between the trimmed V and J ends, which lost 3 bases and 7 bases, there was a span of 13 bases. CDR1 and CDR2 from the germline V gene are SGHTA and FQGTGA. This CDR3 reads CASSLTHEGEQYF. The DNA for the CDR3 is TGTGCCAGCAGCTTGACTCATGAGGGTGAGCAGTACTTC.

In its sample, this clonotype was seen a few times. J is TRBJ2-1 and V is TRBV2; the match to TRBD2 covers 10 bases. Germline CDR1 reads SNHLY; CDR2 reads FYNNEI. J gave up 1 base and V 3 bases, and 3 bases lay outside the gene matches. This CDR3 has 16 residues. This CDR3 is CASSDQRGGSYNEQFF. The DNA for the CDR3 is TGTGCCAGCAGTGATCAGCGGGGGGGTTCCTACAATGAGCAGTTCTTC.

This clonotype has a count of ten or more. V is TRBV11-2 and J is TRBJ2-2, with unresolved D. Germline assignment: CDR1 SGHAT and CDR2 FQNNGV. This CDR3 comprises 12 residues. V was shortened by 1 base and J by 6 bases, with 3 bases between the two germline ends. As DNA, the CDR3 is TGTGCCAGCAGCTTAGTCGCCGGGGAGCTGTTTTTT. This sequence encodes CASSLVAGELFF.

This clonotype was counted a few times. The chain recombines TRBV7-2 with TRBJ2-3; 7 bases fit TRBD2. The V gene's germline CDR1 is SGHTA and CDR2 FQGNSA. After removal of 3 bases from V and 4 bases from J, the junction contained 7 bases not matched to a gene. CDR3 size: 15 residues. This chain's CDR3 is CASSFYGGSADTQYF. The CDR3 nucleotides are TGTGCCAGCAGCTTTTATGGCGGGAGCGCAGATACGCAGTATTTT.

The chain recombines TRBV5-1 with TRBJ1-1; D is ambiguous. Germline CDR1 is SGHRS and CDR2 is YFSETQ. Trimming took 6 bases from V and 6 from J, leaving 24 bases between them. The CDR3 sequence is 16 residues long. The CDR3: CASTTGRRALTSEAFF. CDR3 nucleotides: TGCGCCAGCACCACCGGGCGGAGGGCGCTAACCTCTGAAGCTTTCTTT. Based on the CDR3 plus reference TRBV5-1 and TRBJ1-1, the full variable domain is KAGVTQTPRYLIKTRGQQVTLSCSPISGHRSVSWYQQTPGQGLQFLFEYFSETQRNKGNFPGRFSGRQFSNSRSEMNVSTLELGDSALYLCASTTGRRALTSEAFFGQGTRLTVV.

This clonotype came up a few times. The J gene is TRBJ2-7, the V gene TRBV3-1; D not resolved. CDR1 and CDR2 from the germline V gene are LGHDT and YNNKEL (reference sequence). The CDR3 contains 15 residues. Trimming left V 0 bases short and J 7 bases short, with 16 bases between. CDR3 amino acids: CASSQDTLRRREQYF. Written as DNA, the CDR3 is TGTGCCAGCAGCCAAGATACCCTACGGAGAAGGGAGCAGTACTTC.

This clonotype has ten or more counts. This chain connects TRBV12-3 or TRBV12-4 to TRBJ2-2; TRBD2 might be the D (6 bases). V lost 4 bases to trimming and J lost 3 bases, with 12 bases between them. This CDR3 spans 15 amino acids. The CDR3 sequence is CASSWGDSYTGELFF. The CDR3 coding sequence is TGTGCCAGCAGTTGGGGGGACTCCTACACCGGGGAGCTGTTTTTT.

As regards this clonotype: The junction does not match germline at one end; this may be a read error. The chain is built from TRBV11-2 and TRBJ2-3; 9 bases align to TRBD2. Germline CDR1 reads SGHAT; CDR2 reads FQNNGV. The length of the CDR3 is 15 residues. The CDR3 loop reads CASSLESGGTDTQNF. CDR3 bases: TGTGCCAGCAGCTTAGAAAGCGGGGGGACAGATACGCAGAATTTT. Based on the CDR3 plus reference TRBV11-2 and TRBJ2-3, the full variable domain is EAGVAQSPRYKIIEKRQSVAFWCNPISGHATLYWYQQILGQGPKLLIQFQNNGVVDDSQLPKDRFSAERLKGVDSTLKIQPAKLEDSAVYLCASSLESGGTDTQNFGPGTRLTVL.